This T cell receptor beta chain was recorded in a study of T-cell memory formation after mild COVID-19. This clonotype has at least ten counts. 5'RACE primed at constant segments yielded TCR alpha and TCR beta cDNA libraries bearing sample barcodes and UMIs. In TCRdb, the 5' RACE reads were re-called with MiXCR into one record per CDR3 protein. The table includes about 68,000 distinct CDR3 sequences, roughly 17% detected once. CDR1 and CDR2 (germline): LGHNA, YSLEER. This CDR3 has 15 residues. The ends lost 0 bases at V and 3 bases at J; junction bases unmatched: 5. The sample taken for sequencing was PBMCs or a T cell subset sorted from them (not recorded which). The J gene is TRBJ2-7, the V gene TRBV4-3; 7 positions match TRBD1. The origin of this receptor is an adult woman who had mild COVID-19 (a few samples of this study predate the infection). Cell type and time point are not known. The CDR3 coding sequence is TGCGCCAGCAGCCAAGATCGAGGGGGCAACTACGAGCAGTACTTC. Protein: CASSQDRGGNYEQYF.